Listed here are 15 T cell receptor beta chains from one sample, sequenced in a study of blood T cells in healthy people across ages. The use of a sample-barcoded 5' primer and a J-beta primer mix characterized a second PCR of roughly 6 to 11 cycles. Using its own MiXCR run on the 5' RACE reads, TCRdb lists one record per CDR3 protein. The sample carries about 650,000 distinct CDR3 sequences, about 51% recorded once. The material sequenced was blood. The receptors were sampled from an elderly woman in good health.

The rearrangement links TRBV27 to TRBJ2-2; weak D call: TRBD2 (6 bases). CDR1 is MNHEY, CDR2 SMNVEV, per germline (reference sequence). The CDR3 has 18 residues. Trimming cost V 1 base and J 0 bases, with 15 bases left between them. DNA for the CDR3: TGTGCCAGCAGTTTATTCTCATCTGGACTAACGAACACCGGGGAGCTGTTTTTT. It is translated as CASSLFSSGLTNTGELFF.

The chain uses TRBV9 and TRBJ2-3; D is possibly TRBD2 (7 bases). This CDR3 has 15 residues. CDR1 and CDR2 (germline): SGDLS, YYNGEE. Trimming shortened V by 3 bases and J by 0 bases, and 11 bases separated the two germline ends. CDR3 loop: CASSAGGRSTDTQYF. DNA for the CDR3: TGTGCCAGCAGCGCCGGGGGGCGCAGCACAGATACGCAGTATTTT. Full variable domain (remainder filled in from reference TRBV9 and TRBJ2-3): DSGVTQTPKHLITATGQRVTLRCSPRSGDLSVYWYQQSLDQGLQFLIQYYNGEERAKGNILERFSAQQFPDLHSELNLSSLELGDSALYFCASSAGGRSTDTQYFGPGTRLTVL.

As to this clonotype: Because it lacks the conserved phenylalanine or tryptophan at the end, this CDR3 is likely a read error. V gene TRBV3-1 combines with J gene TRBJ2-5, with TRBD1 matching over 7 bases. The CDR3 is made up of 18 amino acids. Trimming cost V 1 base and J 1 base; bases outside gene matches: 12. Germline loops: CDR1 LGHDT, CDR2 YNNKEL (reference sequence). CDR3 sequence (DNA): TGTGCCAGCAGCCAAGTTTTCGGCACAGGGGCCCTCCAAGAGACCCAGTACCTC. This encodes CASSQVFGTGALQETQYL.

This clonotype was recorded many times. This chain uses TRBV7-9 with TRBJ2-3; weak D call: TRBD2 (6 bases). The germline V gene has CDR1 SEHNR and CDR2 FQNEAQ (reference sequence). The ends were cut back, 3 bases at V and 4 bases at J, with 11 bases in the middle. The CDR3 has 14 residues. CDR3 in amino acids: CASSFSPGADTQYF. The CDR3 nucleotides are TGTGCCAGCAGCTTTTCCCCGGGGGCAGATACGCAGTATTTT.

Note on this clonotype: A much larger clonotype is one base distant, so this may be a read error. The rearrangement uses TRBV5-1 and TRBJ1-1; 7 bases fit TRBD1. The CDR3 contains 13 residues. Germline V CDR1 and CDR2: SGHRS, YFSETQ. The CDR3 bases are TGCGCCAGCAGCTTGGGAGGGGGCACTGTAGCTTTCTTT. It codes for CASSLGGGTVAFF.

Ten or more counts support this clonotype. The chain couples TRBV28 to TRBJ2-7, with 8 nucleotides matching TRBD1. Germline V gene sequence: CDR1 MDHEN, CDR2 SYDVKM. The CDR3 consists of 13 residues. J gave up 2 bases and V 7 bases, and 4 bases lay outside the gene matches. CDR3 sequence: CASNPTGAYEQYF. In DNA form, the CDR3 reads TGTGCCAGCAACCCGACAGGGGCCTACGAGCAGTACTTC.

The chain is built from TRBV7-6 and TRBJ1-6; D call uncertain. From germline, CDR1 is SGHVS and CDR2 FNYEAQ. Trimming pared 1 base from V and 8 bases from J, leaving 9 bases between. This CDR3 region has 14 residues. DNA of the CDR3: TGTGCCAGCAGCTTAGAGGGATATGATTCACCCCTCCACTTT. Its translation: CASSLEGYDSPLHF.

At least ten counts were recorded for this clonotype. A much larger clone sits a single nucleotide away, making a read error possible. The rearrangement links TRBV4-1 to TRBJ2-1, with 7 nucleotides matching TRBD2. The closer fit of TRBJ2-7 to the DNA end suggests the J call may be wrong. The CDR3 has 15 residues. CDR1 is MGHRA, CDR2 YSYEKL, per germline. The CDR3 DNA sequence: TGCGCCAGCAGCCTTCGGGGGGACCTCTACAATGAGCAGTACTTC. Translating it yields CASSLRGDLYNEQYF.

This clonotype has only one observation. The rearrangement joins TRBV29-1 to TRBJ2-6, with no clear D. Germline values: CDR1 SQVTM, CDR2 ANQGSEA. With 3 bases removed from V and 4 bases from J, the gap between germline ends came to 7 bases. CDR3 length equals 13 residues. The CDR3: CSVDVSGANVLTF. The CDR3, as DNA: TGCAGCGTTGACGTGTCCGGGGCCAACGTCCTGACTTTC.

This clonotype was seen repeatedly, ten times or more. The chain joins TRBV7-2 to TRBJ2-1; 9 positions match TRBD2. The V gene's germline CDR1 is SGHTA and CDR2 FQGNSA. Losses at the gene ends were 2 bases for V and 8 bases for J; bases not matched to a gene: 7. This CDR3 region has 15 residues. For the CDR3, the DNA is TGTGCCAGCAGCTTAAGGGCGGGAGGGCCGTATGAGCAGTTCTTC. Protein product: CASSLRAGGPYEQFF.

This clonotype was detected ten times or more. The chain couples TRBV7-3 to TRBJ2-1; 10 bases agree with TRBD2. The V and J ends lost 3 bases and 9 bases, in that order; junction bases with no gene match: 5. In germline, CDR1 is SGHTA, CDR2 FQGTGA. The CDR3 has 14 residues. CDR3 sequence reads: CASSFLAGVGEQFF. The DNA of the CDR3 is TGTGCCAGCAGCTTCCTAGCGGGAGTGGGTGAGCAGTTCTTC.

The chain carries TRBV27 and TRBJ2-3; tentative D call: TRBD2 (6 bases). Germline V lookup: CDR1 MNHEY, CDR2 SMNVEV (reference sequence). Trimming removed 5 bases at V and 5 bases at J, with 17 bases between. The CDR3 is 15 residues long. CDR3 loop: CASSPLRETQDTQYF. In nucleotides, the CDR3 is TGTGCCAGCAGTCCTCTCCGGGAGACTCAAGATACGCAGTATTTT.

This clonotype has ten or more counts. The chain combines TRBV3-1 with TRBJ1-1; D uncertain. V was pared by 4 bases and J by 1 base, with 7 bases between. The CDR3 sequence is 13 residues long. Germline V gene sequence: CDR1 LGHDT, CDR2 YNNKEL (reference sequence). This chain's CDR3 is CASSRARNTEAFF. CDR3 DNA: TGTGCCAGCAGCCGGGCCAGGAACACTGAAGCTTTCTTT. Using reference TRBV3-1 and TRBJ1-1 for the parts outside the CDR3, the full variable domain is DTAVSQTPKYLVTQMGNDKSIKCEQNLGHDTMYWYKQDSKKFLKIMFSYNNKELIINETVPNRFSPKSPDKAHLNLHINSLELGDSAVYFCASSRARNTEAFFGQGTRLTVV.

The V gene is TRBV18, the J gene TRBJ2-7; D call uncertain. Germline CDR1 reads KGHSH; CDR2 reads LQKENI. V lost 5 bases to trimming and J lost 3 bases, with 20 bases between them. The CDR3 loop spans 16 amino acids. The CDR3 region is CASSSRVKESLYEQYF. The CDR3 nucleotides read TGTGCCAGCTCATCAAGGGTTAAAGAGAGTCTCTACGAGCAGTACTTC.

The chain joins TRBV13 to TRBJ1-1; D is ambiguous. The CDR3 sequence is 12 residues long. The germline CDR1 and CDR2 sequences are PRHDT and FYEKMQ (reference sequence). V was pared by 3 bases and J by 5 bases, with 7 bases between. The CDR3 reads CASSFDRTEAFF. The CDR3 DNA sequence: TGTGCCAGCAGCTTCGATAGGACTGAAGCTTTCTTT.